In its sample, the clone carrying this T cell receptor (beta chain) was seen many times. Its antigen remains unidentified. This specimen comes from a study of early T cells in non-severe SARS-CoV-2 infection. On the study more broadly: Sequencing used unsorted whole-blood bulk RNA, so chains lack pairing. Study-level results: A preference for anti-spike CD8 responses marked VDJdb matching, which missed private and CD4 specificities.

Separate cDNA molecules each had unique molecular identifiers attached to them. Via MiXCR, TCRdb re-called the 5' RACE reads, giving one row per CDR3 protein. The sample has 37,000 or so distinct CDR3 sequences; roughly 5% are singletons. Sequencing input: whole blood. The TCR was taken from an adult who was a healthcare worker with PCR-confirmed SARS-CoV-2 infection or an uninfected control (not recorded which).

CDR3 sequence reads: CASSQETSRADTQYF. The DNA of the CDR3 is TGTGCCAGCAGCCAAGAGACCAGCAGGGCAGATACGCAGTATTTT. The chain has TRBV14 and TRBJ2-3; maybe TRBD1 (5 bases). This CDR3 is 15 amino acids long. Germline V CDR1 and CDR2: SGHDN, FVKESK. The V gene lost 0 bases and the J gene lost 4 bases, with 11 bases spanning the gap.